This passage covers 9 T cell receptor beta chains from one sample sequenced in a study of cytomegalovirus exposure and HLA in healthy donors. TCRdb's table, derived via immunoSEQ multiplex PCR, lists solely in-frame clones and lacks some. The sample includes 200,000 or so clones, over 65% of them seen just once. Material for sequencing was PBMCs. These receptors all stem from a man younger than 35 in good health and CMV-seropositive.

This clone has a single count. The chain carries TRBV14 and TRBJ2-1; 9 nucleotides match TRBD2. The CDR3 loop spans 15 amino acids. Germline CDR1 and CDR2: SGHDN and FVKESK. The V gene end was trimmed by 4 bases and the J gene end by 5 bases; junction bases not matched to a gene: 6. Written as DNA, the CDR3 is TGTGCCAGCAGCCTAGGACTAGCGTCACACAATGAGCAGTTCTTC. Protein: CASSLGLASHNEQFF.

In this sample, this clone turned up once. V usage is TRBV2 and J usage is TRBJ2-1; 13 nucleotides align to TRBD2. Germline CDR1 reads SNHLY; CDR2 reads FYNNEI. The ends lost 6 bases at V and 4 bases at J; junction bases unmatched: 12. The CDR3 is 18 residues long. CDR3 bases: TGTGCCAGCAGCCCCGGACTAGCGGGAGCGGACCCGTACAATGAGCAGTTCTTC. Encoded protein: CASSPGLAGADPYNEQFF. Complete variable domain (other parts from reference TRBV2 and TRBJ2-1): EPEVTQTPSHQVTQMGQEVILRCVPISNHLYFYWYRQILGQKVEFLVSFYNNEISEKSEIFDDQFSVERPDGSNFTLKIRSTKLEDSAMYFCASSPGLAGADPYNEQFFGPGTRLTVL.

CDR3 DNA: TGTGCCTGGAAATCTGGGACTAGCGAGCAGTACAATGAGCAGTTCTTC. Protein sequence: CAWKSGTSEQYNEQFF. The gene calls are TRBV30 and TRBJ2-1, with 10 positions matching TRBD2. The CDR3 sequence is 16 residues long. With 4 bases clipped from V and 4 bases from J, the junction kept 10 bases outside the gene matches. Germline V gene sequence: CDR1 GTSNPN, CDR2 SVGIG (reference sequence).

Of note for this clone: This same CDR3 is encoded by further DNA sequences in the sample. V gene TRBV28 combines with J gene TRBJ1-4, with 8 bases aligning to TRBD1. The germline V gene has CDR1 MDHEN and CDR2 SYDVKM. V shed 6 bases, J shed 8 bases, and the junction held 8 bases outside the gene matches. The length of the CDR3 is 14 residues. As DNA, the CDR3 is TGTGCCAGCAGCCTGGACAGGGTGGGGGAAAAACTGTTTTTT. It translates to CASSLDRVGEKLFF.

This clone was detected only a few times. The V and J genes are TRBV4-2 and TRBJ2-1; 13 nucleotides align to TRBD2. This CDR3 has 16 amino acids. Germline lookup yields CDR1 LGHNA and CDR2 YNFKEQ. V lost 1 base to trimming and J lost 5 bases; unmatched junction nucleotides: 2. The CDR3 bases are TGTGCCAGCAGCCAAGTCGGACTAGCGGGGGACAATGAGCAGTTCTTC. This translates into CASSQVGLAGDNEQFF.

The gene calls are TRBV9 and TRBJ2-1; 9 bases agree with TRBD1. J gave up 0 bases and V 5 bases, and 12 bases lay outside the gene matches. This CDR3 has 18 residues. Germline lookup yields CDR1 SGDLS and CDR2 YYNGEE. The CDR3 reads CASSKEGDRGISYNEQFF. The CDR3 bases are TGTGCCAGCAGTAAAGAGGGAGACAGGGGGATCTCCTACAATGAGCAGTTCTTC. Full variable domain (missing parts from reference TRBV9 and TRBJ2-1): DSGVTQTPKHLITATGQRVTLRCSPRSGDLSVYWYQQSLDQGLQFLIQYYNGEERAKGNILERFSAQQFPDLHSELNLSSLELGDSALYFCASSKEGDRGISYNEQFFGPGTRLTVL.

This chain connects TRBV5-1 to TRBJ2-3, with 14 nucleotides matching TRBD2. Looked up from germline, CDR1 is SGHRS and CDR2 is YFSETQ. The CDR3 totals 15 residues. Trimming cost V 5 bases and J 2 bases; bases outside gene matches: 1. CDR3 bases: TGCGCCAGCAGGACTAGCGGGAGGGCCACAGATACGCAGTATTTT. Translated: CASRTSGRATDTQYF.

The CDR3, as DNA: TGTGCCAGCAGGCCGGACAGCGTCTATGGCTACACCTTC. Its protein is CASRPDSVYGYTF. This sequence joins TRBV28 and TRBJ1-2, with D possibly being TRBD1 (6 bases). CDR3 length equals 13 residues. The V and J ends lost 6 bases and 4 bases respectively, with 12 bases between them. CDR1 MDHEN and CDR2 SYDVKM come from the germline V gene.

The V and J genes are TRBV6-1 and TRBJ2-1; 10 nucleotides line up with TRBD2. Germline CDR1 MNHNS, CDR2 SASEGT. CDR3 length equals 17 residues. J was trimmed by 7 bases and V by 3 bases; bases with no gene match: 12. The CDR3 DNA is TGTGCCAGCAGTGACGAGCGGGAGGGCGATATATTAAATGAGCAGTTCTTC. This encodes CASSDEREGDILNEQFF.